This T cell receptor beta chain was captured by sequencing in a study of radiation and T cells in renal cell carcinoma. Study conclusions and caveats: Compared with controls, irradiated tumors had more, larger dominant CDR3 motifs.

Treatment given: treatment-naive control, cytoreductive nephrectomy. Control tumors came from treatment-naive patients without prior radiation. With respect to this clone: What it recognizes is unknown.

Between the trimmed V and J ends, which lost 3 bases and 4 bases, there was a span of 15 bases. The CDR3 totals 15 residues. Per the germline V gene, CDR1 is SEHNR and CDR2 is FQNEAQ (reference sequence). Produced via immunoSEQ multiplex PCR; TCRdb's table is partial and in-frame only. The profile covers some 5,000 clones, with roughly two thirds appearing a single time and around 30% taken by the ten largest. The sample consisted of tumor tissue, taken from a patient whose treatment was nephrectomy without radiotherapy. This sequence joins TRBV7-9 and TRBJ1-1; D possibly corresponds to TRBD1 (6 bases). The clonotype comes from a human donor with renal cell carcinoma. The DNA for the CDR3 is TGTGCCAGCAGCTTGGGTCCGGGGGCGGTCACTGAAGCTTTCTTT. It yields the protein CASSLGPGAVTEAFF.